A single sample is the source of the 17 T cell receptor beta chains below, sequenced in a study of T cell repertoires in cytomegalovirus infection. Antigens of these TCRs are unknown. MiXCR, run by TCRdb on the reads, gives a single entry per CDR3 protein. The sample shows about 310,000 distinct CDR3 sequences, 25% of them seen only once. The sequencing used cultured PBMCs, collected from culture after CMV antigen stimulation. All receptors derive from a human donor in good health (CMV status not recorded). Some clones in this sample may be carry-over from other donors' samples.

This rearrangement joins TRBV19 to TRBJ1-2; 9 bases map to TRBD1. V shed 5 bases and J 0 bases; nucleotides not matched to a gene: 4. The CDR3 is made up of 15 amino acids. Germline V lookup: CDR1 LNHDA, CDR2 SQIVND (reference sequence). The DNA for the CDR3 is TGTGCCAGTAGTGACAGGGGGACGGCTAACTATGGCTACACCTTC. Its protein product is CASSDRGTANYGYTF. The full variable domain, completed using reference TRBV19 and TRBJ1-2, is DGGITQSPKYLFRKEGQNVTLSCEQNLNHDAMYWYRQDPGQGLRLIYYSQIVNDFQKGDIAEGYSVSREKKESFPLTVTSAQKNPTAFYLCASSDRGTANYGYTFGSGTRLTVV.

This clonotype was counted ten times or more. The chain is built from TRBV7-2 and TRBJ2-1; D is possibly TRBD1 (6 bases). This CDR3 region has 13 residues. Germline values: CDR1 SGHTA, CDR2 FQGNSA. Trimming cost V 5 bases and J 8 bases, with 13 bases left between them. The DNA for the CDR3 is TGTGCCAGCAGCCAGGGGCAGGAGTATGAGCAGTTCTTC. This encodes CASSQGQEYEQFF.

The V call is TRBV27, the J call TRBJ1-1, with 7 positions matching TRBD1. The CDR3 covers 14 residues. J gave up 9 bases and V 5 bases, and 12 bases lay outside the gene matches. Looked up from germline, CDR1 is MNHEY and CDR2 is SMNVEV (reference sequence). The CDR3 loop is CASSMTGPDSKAFF. CDR3 nucleotides: TGTGCCAGCAGTATGACAGGGCCGGATTCAAAAGCTTTCTTT.

The chain couples TRBV5-6 to TRBJ2-7; possibly TRBD1 or TRBD2 for D (5 bases each). This CDR3 region has 14 residues. V was cut by 3 bases and J by 0 bases, with 10 bases left in between. The germline gives CDR1 SGHDT, CDR2 YYEEEE. The CDR3 DNA follows: TGTGCCAGCAGCTGGGACGCCGACTCCTACGAGCAGTACTTC. It specifies CASSWDADSYEQYF.

J is TRBJ2-1 and V is TRBV4-1; D uncertain. Germline V gives CDR1 MGHRA, CDR2 YSYEKL. This CDR3 has 15 residues. Trimming took 3 bases from V and 8 from J, leaving 17 bases between them. DNA for the CDR3: TGCGCCAGCAGCCACCGACTGACTCAGTTGGATGAGCAGTTCTTC. Its translation: CASSHRLTQLDEQFF.

This clonotype was found a few times. This chain uses TRBV2 with TRBJ2-1, with a weak D call TRBD2 (5 bases). The germline CDR1 and CDR2 sequences are SNHLY and FYNNEI. V was pared by 6 bases and J by 14 bases, with 17 bases between. The CDR3 runs to 12 residues. The CDR3 here is CASRTDLSLEFF. The CDR3 bases are TGTGCCAGCAGAACGGACTTGTCCTTGGAGTTCTTC.

This chain uses TRBV12-3 or TRBV12-4 with TRBJ2-2; 7 nucleotides match TRBD2. The CDR3 is 16 residues long. Trimming at V came to 2 bases and at J to 5 bases, leaving 8 bases not matched to a gene. Here the CDR3 reads CASSLSGGRKTGELFF. The CDR3 DNA reads as TGTGCCAGCAGTTTATCCGGCGGGAGAAAGACCGGGGAGCTGTTTTTT.

This clonotype was seen at least ten times. The gene calls are TRBV7-2 and TRBJ2-3; the match to TRBD2 covers 9 bases. The CDR3 has 14 amino acids. With 7 bases clipped from V and 2 bases from J, the junction kept 4 bases outside the gene matches. CDR1 is SGHTA and CDR2 is FQGNSA in the germline V gene. The DNA for the CDR3 is TGTGCCAGCAATCGACTAGCGGCCACAGATACGCAGTATTTT. Encoded protein: CASNRLAATDTQYF. Based on the CDR3 plus reference TRBV7-2 and TRBJ2-3, the full variable domain is GAGVSQSPSNKVTEKGKDVELRCDPISGHTALYWYRQSLGQGLEFLIYFQGNSAPDKSGLPSDRFSAERTGGSVSTLTIQRTQQEDSAVYLCASNRLAATDTQYFGPGTRLTVL.

This clonotype came up a few times. This sequence joins TRBV6-4 and TRBJ2-1; 11 nucleotides match TRBD2. The CDR3 spans 15 residues. Germline V gene lookup returns CDR1 MRHNA and CDR2 SNTAGT. The V segment lost 5 bases and the J segment 4 bases; nucleotides outside the gene matches: 4. In DNA form, the CDR3 reads TGTGCCAGCAGTAAACTAGCGGGAGAGTACAATGAGCAGTTCTTC. This translates into CASSKLAGEYNEQFF.

This clonotype was counted between two and nine times. This chain links TRBV7-2 with TRBJ1-1; D unresolved. CDR1 SGHTA and CDR2 FQGNSA come from the germline V gene. Trimming removed 5 bases from V and 0 bases from J, with 19 bases in between. This CDR3 has 17 residues. CDR3 sequence (DNA): TGTGCCAGCAGCCCGTACGGGTATGGGCAGATGAACACTGAAGCTTTCTTT. Amino acid sequence: CASSPYGYGQMNTEAFF. The complete variable domain, with remaining parts taken from reference TRBV7-2 and TRBJ1-1, reads GAGVSQSPSNKVTEKGKDVELRCDPISGHTALYWYRQSLGQGLEFLIYFQGNSAPDKSGLPSDRFSAERTGGSVSTLTIQRTQQEDSAVYLCASSPYGYGQMNTEAFFGQGTRLTVV.

This clonotype was seen a handful of times. The V gene is TRBV20-1, the J gene TRBJ1-2; 7 bases fit TRBD1. CDR3 length equals 14 residues. J lost 4 bases, V lost 7 bases, and 12 bases had no gene match. From germline, CDR1 is DFQATT and CDR2 SNEGSKA (reference sequence). CDR3 in amino acids: CSDTTLGQLYGYTF. CDR3 DNA: TGCAGTGATACAACCCTGGGACAGCTCTATGGCTACACCTTC.

This rearrangement joins TRBV15 to TRBJ2-7; 7 nucleotides line up with TRBD1. The V segment lost 5 bases and the J segment 7 bases; nucleotides outside the gene matches: 11. CDR3 size: 14 residues. Germline CDR1 reads LNHNV; CDR2 reads YYDKDF (reference sequence). In DNA, the CDR3 is TGTGCCACCAGCGTAAGACAGGGTCTGGGAGAGCAGTACTTC. This sequence encodes CATSVRQGLGEQYF. The full variable domain, in which reference TRBV15 and TRBJ2-7 provide the parts outside the CDR3, is DAMVIQNPRYQVTQFGKPVTLSCSQTLNHNVMYWYQQKSSQAPKLLFHYYDKDFNNEADTPDNFQSRRPNTSFCFLDIRSPGLGDTAMYLCATSVRQGLGEQYFGPGTRLTVT.

The chain joins TRBV6-1 to TRBJ2-7; weak D call: TRBD1 (6 bases). V dropped 7 bases and J dropped 2 bases, with 15 bases sitting between them. The CDR3 runs to 14 residues. Looked up from germline, CDR1 is MNHNS and CDR2 is SASEGT. The CDR3 coding sequence is TGTGCCAGCACCTACAGGGTGTTAGCCTACGAGCAGTACTTC. Translation gives CASTYRVLAYEQYF.

The chain combines TRBV12-3 or TRBV12-4 with TRBJ2-1; 9 positions agree with TRBD2. The CDR3 is 15 residues long. The ends lost 6 bases at V and 5 bases at J; junction bases unmatched: 8. CDR3 DNA sequence: TGTGCCAGCAGCCAGTTAGTAGCGGGGGACAATGAGCAGTTCTTC. Translated, it gives CASSQLVAGDNEQFF.

J is TRBJ2-7 and V is TRBV24-1; 11 bases are a match to TRBD2. CDR1 KGHDR and CDR2 SFDVKD come from the germline V gene. Trimming at V came to 5 bases and at J to 5 bases, leaving 7 bases not matched to a gene. The length of the CDR3 is 15 residues. CDR3 amino acids: CATSGELAGVHEQYF. The CDR3, as DNA: TGTGCCACCAGTGGCGAACTAGCGGGAGTTCACGAGCAGTACTTC.

This clonotype was seen only a few times. This chain connects TRBV11-3 to TRBJ2-2; either TRBD1 or TRBD2 may supply D (5 bases each). The CDR3 length is 15 residues. V lost 6 bases and J 0 bases, leaving 11 bases between the germline ends. Germline assignment: CDR1 SGHNT and CDR2 YENEEA. CDR3 DNA: TGTGCCAGCAGGGCTTGGGACGCGAACACCGGGGAGCTGTTTTTT. Its translation: CASRAWDANTGELFF.

V is TRBV24-1 and J is TRBJ1-1; no firm D call. The CDR3 contains 12 residues. From germline, CDR1 is KGHDR and CDR2 SFDVKD. Trimming stripped 1 base from V and 8 bases from J, with 7 bases between. Written as DNA, the CDR3 is TGTGCCACCAGTGATTTAAAGGGAGAAGCTTTCTTT. It codes for CATSDLKGEAFF.